Ten or more counts support the clone carrying this T cell receptor beta chain. Construction of the TCRbeta library involved unique molecular identifiers. MiXCR, applied by TCRdb to the PCR reads, yields one record per CDR3 protein. This sample has about 400,000 distinct CDR3 sequences, with roughly 15% found just once. The data are from a study of T-cell reconstitution after alpha-beta-depleted transplantation in children. V was clipped by 3 bases and J by 6 bases; unmatched bases: 12. This CDR3 region has 17 residues. Germline V gives CDR1 LNHNV, CDR2 YYDKDF (reference sequence). Specimen: PBMCs, collected from the stem cell graft. The V gene is TRBV15, the J gene TRBJ2-3; TRBD2 matches 10 bases. This clonotype was obtained from a human donor who donated a stem cell graft to a child with Fanconi anemia. DNA for the CDR3: TGTGCCACCAGCAGTAGCTCCAGCGGGGGGGTCTGGGATACGCAGTATTTT. It codes for CATSSSSSGGVWDTQYF.